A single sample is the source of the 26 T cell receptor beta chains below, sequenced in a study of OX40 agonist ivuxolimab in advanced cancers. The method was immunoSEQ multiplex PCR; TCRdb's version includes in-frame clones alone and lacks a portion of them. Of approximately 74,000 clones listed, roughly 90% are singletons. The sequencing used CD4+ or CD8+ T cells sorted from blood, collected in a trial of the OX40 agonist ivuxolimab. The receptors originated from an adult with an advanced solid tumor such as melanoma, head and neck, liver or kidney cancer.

CDR3 amino acids: CASSQGPLTDTQYF. The CDR3 nucleotides are TGCGCCAGCAGCCAAGGACCCTTGACAGATACGCAGTATTTT. The chain joins TRBV4-3 to TRBJ2-3; no reliable D call. The CDR3 is 14 amino acids. Germline CDR1 and CDR2: LGHNA and YSLEER. V was trimmed by 1 base and J by 3 bases, leaving 8 bases between them.

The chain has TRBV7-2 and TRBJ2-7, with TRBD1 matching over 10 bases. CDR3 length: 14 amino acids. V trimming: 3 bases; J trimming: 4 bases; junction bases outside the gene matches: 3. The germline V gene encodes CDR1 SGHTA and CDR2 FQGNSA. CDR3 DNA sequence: TGTGCCAGCAGCTTGACAGGGGGCGCGTACGAGCAGTACTTC. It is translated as CASSLTGGAYEQYF.

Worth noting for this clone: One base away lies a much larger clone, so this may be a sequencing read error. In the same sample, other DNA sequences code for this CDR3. This CDR3 is CASSHQTGADTQYF. CDR3 sequence (DNA): TGTGCCAGCAGTCACCAGACAGGAGCAGATACGCAGTATTTT. The gene calls are TRBV6-1 and TRBJ2-3; a possible D gene is TRBD1 (6 bases). From germline, CDR1 is MNHNS and CDR2 SASEGT. V gave up 5 bases and J gave up 4 bases, with 13 bases separating them. This CDR3 has 14 amino acids.

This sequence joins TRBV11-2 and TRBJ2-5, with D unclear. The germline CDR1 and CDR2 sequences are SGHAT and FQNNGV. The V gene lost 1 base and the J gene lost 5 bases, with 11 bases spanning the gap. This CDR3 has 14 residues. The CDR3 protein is CASSLVRPGETQYF. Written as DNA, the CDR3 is TGTGCCAGCAGCTTAGTAAGGCCGGGCGAGACCCAGTACTTC.

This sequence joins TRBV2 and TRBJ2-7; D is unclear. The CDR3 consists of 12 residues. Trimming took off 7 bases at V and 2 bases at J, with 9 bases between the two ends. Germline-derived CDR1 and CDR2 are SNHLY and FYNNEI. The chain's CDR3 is CASNGGTYEQYF. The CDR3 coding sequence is TGTGCCAGCAATGGCGGTACCTACGAGCAGTACTTC. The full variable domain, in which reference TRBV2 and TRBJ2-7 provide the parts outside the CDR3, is EPEVTQTPSHQVTQMGQEVILRCVPISNHLYFYWYRQILGQKVEFLVSFYNNEISEKSEIFDDQFSVERPDGSNFTLKIRSTKLEDSAMYFCASNGGTYEQYFGPGTRLTVT.

The CDR3 DNA reads TGTGCCAGCAGCTTGAGAGGGAGTGCGGACGAGCAGTACTTC. It codes for CASSLRGSADEQYF. The gene calls are TRBV7-2 and TRBJ2-7, with D possibly being TRBD2 (5 bases). Germline CDR1 and CDR2: SGHTA and FQGNSA. Between the trimmed V and J ends, which lost 3 bases and 5 bases, there was a span of 14 bases. The CDR3 is 14 residues long.

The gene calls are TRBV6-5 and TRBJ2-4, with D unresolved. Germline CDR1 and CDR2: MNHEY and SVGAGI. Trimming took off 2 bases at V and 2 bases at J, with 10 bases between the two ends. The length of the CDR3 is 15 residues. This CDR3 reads CASSYQFLTKNIQYF. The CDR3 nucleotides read TGTGCCAGCAGTTACCAGTTCCTGACCAAAAACATTCAGTACTTC.

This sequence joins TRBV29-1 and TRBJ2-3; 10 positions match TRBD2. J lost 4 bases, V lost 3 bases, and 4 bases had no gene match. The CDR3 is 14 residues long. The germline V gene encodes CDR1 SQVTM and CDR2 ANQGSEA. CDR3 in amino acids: CSVDASGSADTQYF. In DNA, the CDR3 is TGCAGCGTTGATGCTAGCGGGAGCGCAGATACGCAGTATTTT.

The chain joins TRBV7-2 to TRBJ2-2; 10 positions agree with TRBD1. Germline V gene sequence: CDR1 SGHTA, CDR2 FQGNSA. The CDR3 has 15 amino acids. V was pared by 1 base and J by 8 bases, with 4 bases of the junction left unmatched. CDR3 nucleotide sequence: TGTGCCAGCAGCTTAGAGACAGGGGGCTTAGGGGAGCTGTTTTTT. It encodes CASSLETGGLGELFF.

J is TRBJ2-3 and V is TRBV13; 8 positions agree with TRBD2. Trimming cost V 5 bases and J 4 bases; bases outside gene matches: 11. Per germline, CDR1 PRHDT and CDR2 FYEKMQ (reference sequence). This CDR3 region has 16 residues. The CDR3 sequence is CASSQKPGLGADTQYF. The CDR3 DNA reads TGTGCCAGCAGCCAGAAACCGGGACTAGGGGCAGATACGCAGTATTTT. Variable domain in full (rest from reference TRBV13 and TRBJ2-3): AAGVIQSPRHLIKEKRETATLKCYPIPRHDTVYWYQQGPGQDPQFLISFYEKMQSDKGSIPDRFSAQQFSDYHSELNMSSLELGDSALYFCASSQKPGLGADTQYFGPGTRLTVL.

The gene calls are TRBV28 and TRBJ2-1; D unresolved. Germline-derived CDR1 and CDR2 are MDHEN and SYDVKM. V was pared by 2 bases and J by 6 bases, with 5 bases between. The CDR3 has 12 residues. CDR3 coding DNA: TGTGCCAGCAGTTTACTTGCCAATGAGCAGTTCTTC. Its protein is CASSLLANEQFF.

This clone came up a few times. CDR3 sequence (DNA): TGTGCCAGCAGTCCCTTCGGACAGGGGGTGAATCAGCCCCAGCATTTT. It codes for CASSPFGQGVNQPQHF. The chain carries TRBV27 and TRBJ1-5; 10 bases are a match to TRBD1. The CDR3 length is 16 residues. Germline CDR1 is MNHEY and CDR2 is SMNVEV (reference sequence). V trimming: 5 bases; J trimming: 4 bases; junction bases outside the gene matches: 8.

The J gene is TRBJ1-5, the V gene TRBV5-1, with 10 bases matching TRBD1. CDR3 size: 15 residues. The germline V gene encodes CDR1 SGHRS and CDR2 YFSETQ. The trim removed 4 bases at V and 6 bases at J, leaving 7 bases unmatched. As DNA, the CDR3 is TGCGCCAGCAGCCTAAAGGGGGACAGGGGTCAGCCCCAGCATTTT. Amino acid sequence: CASSLKGDRGQPQHF. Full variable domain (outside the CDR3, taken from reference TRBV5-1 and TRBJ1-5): KAGVTQTPRYLIKTRGQQVTLSCSPISGHRSVSWYQQTPGQGLQFLFEYFSETQRNKGNFPGRFSGRQFSNSRSEMNVSTLELGDSALYLCASSLKGDRGQPQHFGDGTRLSIL.

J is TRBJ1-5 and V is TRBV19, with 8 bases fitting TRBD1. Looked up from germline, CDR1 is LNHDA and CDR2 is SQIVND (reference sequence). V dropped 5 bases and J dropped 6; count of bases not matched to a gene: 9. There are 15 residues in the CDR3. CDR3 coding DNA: TGTGCCAGTAGTGCCGGGACAGGTTTGATTCAGCCCCAGCATTTT. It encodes CASSAGTGLIQPQHF.

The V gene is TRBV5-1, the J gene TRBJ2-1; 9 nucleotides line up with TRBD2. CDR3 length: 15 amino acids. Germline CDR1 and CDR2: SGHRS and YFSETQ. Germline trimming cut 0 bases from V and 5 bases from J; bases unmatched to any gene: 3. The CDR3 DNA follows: TGCGCCAGCAGCTTGGTCCGGACTAGCGACAATGAGCAGTTCTTC. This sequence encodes CASSLVRTSDNEQFF.

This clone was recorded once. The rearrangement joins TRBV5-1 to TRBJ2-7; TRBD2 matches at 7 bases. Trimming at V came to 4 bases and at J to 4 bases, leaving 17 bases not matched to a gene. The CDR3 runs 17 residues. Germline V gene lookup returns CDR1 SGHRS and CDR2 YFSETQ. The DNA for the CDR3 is TGCGCCAGCAGCCCAGGACTTGGGGGAGGGCCTTCATACGAGCAGTACTTC. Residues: CASSPGLGGGPSYEQYF.

The chain's CDR3 is CASSPRGSMDTEAFF. CDR3 bases: TGTGCCAGCTCACCCCGGGGGAGTATGGACACTGAAGCTTTCTTT. This sequence joins TRBV18 and TRBJ1-1; possibly TRBD1 for D (5 bases). Germline V gene sequence: CDR1 KGHSH, CDR2 LQKENI. Trimming cost V 3 bases and J 3 bases, with 14 bases left between them. CDR3 length equals 15 residues.

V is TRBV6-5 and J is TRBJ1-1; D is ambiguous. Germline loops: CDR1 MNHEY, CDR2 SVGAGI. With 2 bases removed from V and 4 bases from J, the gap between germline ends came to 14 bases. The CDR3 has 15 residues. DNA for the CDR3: TGTGCCAGCAGTTACACACCGACCCGGGGCACTGAAGCTTTCTTT. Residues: CASSYTPTRGTEAFF.

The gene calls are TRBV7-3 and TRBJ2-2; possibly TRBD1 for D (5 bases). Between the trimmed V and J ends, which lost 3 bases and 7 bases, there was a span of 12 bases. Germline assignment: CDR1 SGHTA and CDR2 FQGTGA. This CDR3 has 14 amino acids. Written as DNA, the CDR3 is TGTGCCAGCAGCTTCTCTCAGACAGTCGGGGAGCTGTTTTTT. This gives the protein CASSFSQTVGELFF.

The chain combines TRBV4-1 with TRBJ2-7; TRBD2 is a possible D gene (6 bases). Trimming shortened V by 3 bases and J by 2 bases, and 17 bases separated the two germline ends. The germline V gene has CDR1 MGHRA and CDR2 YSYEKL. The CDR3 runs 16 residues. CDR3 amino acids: CASSQSNSGSTYEQYF. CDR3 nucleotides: TGCGCCAGCAGCCAGTCGAATAGCGGTTCAACCTACGAGCAGTACTTC.

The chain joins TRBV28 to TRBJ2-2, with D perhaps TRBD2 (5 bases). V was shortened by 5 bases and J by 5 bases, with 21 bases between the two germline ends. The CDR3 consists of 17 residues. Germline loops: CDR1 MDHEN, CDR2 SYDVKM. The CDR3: CASSAWTGLLRTGELFF. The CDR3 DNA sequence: TGTGCCAGCAGTGCATGGACTGGCCTATTAAGGACCGGGGAGCTGTTTTTT.

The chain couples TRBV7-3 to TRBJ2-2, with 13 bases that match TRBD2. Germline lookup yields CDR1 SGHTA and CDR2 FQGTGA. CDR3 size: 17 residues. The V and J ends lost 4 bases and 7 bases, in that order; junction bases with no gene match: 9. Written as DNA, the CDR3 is TGTGCCAGCAGCTCCGGCGGGACTAGCGGGACGGTCGGGGAGCTGTTTTTT. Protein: CASSSGGTSGTVGELFF.

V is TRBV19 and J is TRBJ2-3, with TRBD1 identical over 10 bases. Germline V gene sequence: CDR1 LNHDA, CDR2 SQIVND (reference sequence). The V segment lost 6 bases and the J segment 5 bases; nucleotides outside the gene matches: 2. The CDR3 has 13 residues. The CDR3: CASRDRGLDTQYF. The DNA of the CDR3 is TGTGCCAGTAGAGACAGGGGGCTAGATACGCAGTATTTT.

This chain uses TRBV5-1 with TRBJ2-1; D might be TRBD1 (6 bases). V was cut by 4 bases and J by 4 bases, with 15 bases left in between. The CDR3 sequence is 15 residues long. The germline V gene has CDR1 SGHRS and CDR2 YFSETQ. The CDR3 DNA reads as TGCGCCAGCAGCGAGAGCCAGGGGTCATACAATGAGCAGTTCTTC. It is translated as CASSESQGSYNEQFF. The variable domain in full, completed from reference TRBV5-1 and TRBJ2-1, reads KAGVTQTPRYLIKTRGQQVTLSCSPISGHRSVSWYQQTPGQGLQFLFEYFSETQRNKGNFPGRFSGRQFSNSRSEMNVSTLELGDSALYLCASSESQGSYNEQFFGPGTRLTVL.

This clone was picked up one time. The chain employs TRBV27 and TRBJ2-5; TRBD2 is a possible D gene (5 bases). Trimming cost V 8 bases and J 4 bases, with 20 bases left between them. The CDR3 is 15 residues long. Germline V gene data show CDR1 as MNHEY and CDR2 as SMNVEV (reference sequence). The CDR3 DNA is TGTGCCAGCGGCCGAGGACTCCCGATGCGAGAGACCCAGTACTTC. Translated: CASGRGLPMRETQYF.

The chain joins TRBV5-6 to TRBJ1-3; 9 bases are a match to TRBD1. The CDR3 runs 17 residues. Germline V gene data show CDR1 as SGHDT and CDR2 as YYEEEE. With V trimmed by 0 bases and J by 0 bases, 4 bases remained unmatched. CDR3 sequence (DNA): TGTGCCAGCAGCTTGGTAGGGGACAGGGTCTCTGGAAACACCATATATTTT. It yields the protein CASSLVGDRVSGNTIYF.